This T cell receptor (beta chain) was captured in a study of cytomegalovirus exposure and HLA in healthy donors. The PCR contained 60 Vbeta and 13 Jbeta primers. The protocol was immunoSEQ multiplex PCR, while the TCRdb copy is restricted to in-frame clones and leaves out a portion. The table has about 150,000 clones, roughly 80% seen once; the top ten hold nearly 2.5%. This CDR3 has 16 amino acids. The V and J ends lost 3 bases and 6 bases respectively, with 17 bases between them. Germline V CDR1 and CDR2: MDHEN, SYDVKM. The chain carries TRBV28 and TRBJ2-2; maybe TRBD2 (6 bases). Sequencing was performed on PBMCs. The sequence was obtained from a male donor in good health and CMV-seronegative. CDR3 sequence reads: CASSLTAGIRAGELFF. In nucleotides, the CDR3 is TGTGCCAGCAGTTTGACCGCGGGAATACGCGCCGGGGAGCTGTTTTTT. Based on the CDR3 plus reference TRBV28 and TRBJ2-2, the full variable domain is DVKVTQSSRYLVKRTGEKVFLECVQDMDHENMFWYRQDPGLGLRLIYFSYDVKMKEKGDIPEGYSVSREKKERFSLILESASTNQTSMYLCASSLTAGIRAGELFFGEGSRLTVL.